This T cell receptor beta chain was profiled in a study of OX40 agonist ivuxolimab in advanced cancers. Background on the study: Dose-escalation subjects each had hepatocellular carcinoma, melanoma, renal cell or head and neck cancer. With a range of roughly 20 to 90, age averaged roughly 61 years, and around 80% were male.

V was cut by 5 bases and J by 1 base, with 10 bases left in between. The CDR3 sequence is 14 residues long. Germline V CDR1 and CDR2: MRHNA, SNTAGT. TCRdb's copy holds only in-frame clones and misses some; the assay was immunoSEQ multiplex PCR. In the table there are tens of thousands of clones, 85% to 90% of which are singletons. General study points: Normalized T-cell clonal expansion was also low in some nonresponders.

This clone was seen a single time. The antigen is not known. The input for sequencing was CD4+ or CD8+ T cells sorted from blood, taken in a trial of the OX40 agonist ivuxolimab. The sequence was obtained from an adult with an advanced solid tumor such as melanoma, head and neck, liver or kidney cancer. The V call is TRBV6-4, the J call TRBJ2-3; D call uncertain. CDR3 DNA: TGTGCCAGCAGTCAAACTCTAGGCACAGATACGCAGTATTTT. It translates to CASSQTLGTDTQYF.